The text below deals with one T cell receptor (beta chain). Its antigen remains unidentified. This sample was included in a study of vaccination and CD4 T cells after COVID-19. At the level of the study: Overlapping SARS-CoV-2, HCoV-NL63, HCoV-OC43 and HCoV-229E spike peptides were used to stimulate cells.

This sample's treatment: approximately 9-day PBMC culture with coronavirus spike peptide pools or control peptides (ViraFEST assay). Via ViraFEST, peptide pools expanded antigen-specific T cells before TCR sequencing. In germline, CDR1 is SEHNR, CDR2 FQNEAQ (reference sequence). Deletions cut 5 bases from V and 4 bases from J, with 14 bases between. The length of the CDR3 is 14 residues. Cultured CD4+ T cell DNA was sequenced using the Oncomine TCR Beta short-read assay. TCRdb redid the calling of the PCR reads with MiXCR, one entry per CDR3 protein. Here the sample spans about 14,000 distinct CDR3 sequences, about two fifths being singletons.

The chain links TRBV7-9 to TRBJ1-2; D is unclear. The sequence was obtained from a human donor who had recovered from COVID-19. The specimen sequenced was CD4+ T cells from blood, cultured in vitro. CDR3 amino acids: CASSPFDTLYGYTF. In DNA, the CDR3 is TGTGCCAGCAGCCCCTTCGACACCCTCTATGGCTACACCTTC.